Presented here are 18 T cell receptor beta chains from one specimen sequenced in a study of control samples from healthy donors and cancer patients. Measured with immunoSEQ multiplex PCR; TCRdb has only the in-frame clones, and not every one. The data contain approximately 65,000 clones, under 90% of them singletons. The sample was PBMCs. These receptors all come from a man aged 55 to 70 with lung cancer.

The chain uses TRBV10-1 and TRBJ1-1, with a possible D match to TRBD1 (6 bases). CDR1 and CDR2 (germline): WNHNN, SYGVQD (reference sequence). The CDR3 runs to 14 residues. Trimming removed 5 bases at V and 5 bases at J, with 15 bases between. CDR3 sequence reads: CASSLQGVGTEAFF. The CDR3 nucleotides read TGCGCCAGCAGTTTACAGGGTGTTGGGACTGAAGCTTTCTTT.

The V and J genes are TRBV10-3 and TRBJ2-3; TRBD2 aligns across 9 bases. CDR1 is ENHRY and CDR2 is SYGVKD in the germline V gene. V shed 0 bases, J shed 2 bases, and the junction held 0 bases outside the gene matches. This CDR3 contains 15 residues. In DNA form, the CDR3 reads TGTGCCATCAGTGAGTCGGGACTAGCCACAGATACGCAGTATTTT. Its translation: CAISESGLATDTQYF.

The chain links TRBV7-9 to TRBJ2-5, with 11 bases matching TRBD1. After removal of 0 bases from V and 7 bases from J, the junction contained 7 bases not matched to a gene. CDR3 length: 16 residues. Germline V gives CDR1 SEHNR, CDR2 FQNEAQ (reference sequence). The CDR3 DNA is TGTGCCAGCAGCTTAGCTCGGACAGGGGGCTGGGGGACCCAGTACTTC. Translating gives CASSLARTGGWGTQYF.

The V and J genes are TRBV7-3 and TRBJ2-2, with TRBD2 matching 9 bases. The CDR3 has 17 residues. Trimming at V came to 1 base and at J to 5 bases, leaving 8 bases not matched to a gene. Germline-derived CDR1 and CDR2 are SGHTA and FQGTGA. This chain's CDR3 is CASSLISTSGETGELFF. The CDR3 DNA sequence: TGTGCCAGCAGCTTAATTTCGACTAGCGGAGAAACCGGGGAGCTGTTTTTT.

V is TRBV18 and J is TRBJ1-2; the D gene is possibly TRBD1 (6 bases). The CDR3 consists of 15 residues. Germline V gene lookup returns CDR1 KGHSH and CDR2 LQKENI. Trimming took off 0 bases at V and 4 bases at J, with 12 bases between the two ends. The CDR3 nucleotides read TGTGCCAGCTCACCACCGGAAAGGGGGACCTATGGCTACACCTTC. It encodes CASSPPERGTYGYTF. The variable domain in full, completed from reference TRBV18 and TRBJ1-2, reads NAGVMQNPRHLVRRRGQEARLRCSPMKGHSHVYWYRQLPEEGLKFMVYLQKENIIDESGMPKERFSAEFPKEGPSILRIQQVVRGDSAAYFCASSPPERGTYGYTFGSGTRLTVV.

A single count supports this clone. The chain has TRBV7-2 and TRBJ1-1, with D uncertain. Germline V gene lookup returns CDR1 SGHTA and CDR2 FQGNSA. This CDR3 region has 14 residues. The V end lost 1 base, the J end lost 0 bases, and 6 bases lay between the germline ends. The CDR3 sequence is CASSLEAVNTEAFF. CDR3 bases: TGTGCCAGCAGCTTAGAGGCGGTGAACACTGAAGCTTTCTTT.

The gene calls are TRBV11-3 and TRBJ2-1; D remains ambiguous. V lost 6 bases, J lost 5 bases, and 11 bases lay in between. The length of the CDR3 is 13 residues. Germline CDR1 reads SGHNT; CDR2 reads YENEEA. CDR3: CASSYTPNNEQFF. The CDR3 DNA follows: TGTGCCAGCAGTTATACTCCGAACAATGAGCAGTTCTTC.

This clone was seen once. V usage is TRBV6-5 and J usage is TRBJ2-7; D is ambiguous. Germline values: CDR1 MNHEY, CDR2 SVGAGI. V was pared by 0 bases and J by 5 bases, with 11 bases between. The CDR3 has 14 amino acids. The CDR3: CASSYSDAGDEQYF. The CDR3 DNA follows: TGTGCCAGCAGTTACTCGGACGCTGGGGACGAGCAGTACTTC.

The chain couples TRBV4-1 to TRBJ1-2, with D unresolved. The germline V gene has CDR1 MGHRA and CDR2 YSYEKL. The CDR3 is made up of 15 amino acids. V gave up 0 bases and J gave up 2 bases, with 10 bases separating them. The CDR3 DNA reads TGCGCCAGCAGCCAAGAACCGGCCACGAACTATGGCTACACCTTC. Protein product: CASSQEPATNYGYTF.

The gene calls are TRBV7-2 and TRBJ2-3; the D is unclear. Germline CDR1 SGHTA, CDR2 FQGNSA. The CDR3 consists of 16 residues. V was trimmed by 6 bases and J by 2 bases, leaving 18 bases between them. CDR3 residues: CASSPQDRGSTDTQYF. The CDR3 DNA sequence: TGTGCCAGCAGTCCACAAGATAGAGGTTCCACAGATACGCAGTATTTT.

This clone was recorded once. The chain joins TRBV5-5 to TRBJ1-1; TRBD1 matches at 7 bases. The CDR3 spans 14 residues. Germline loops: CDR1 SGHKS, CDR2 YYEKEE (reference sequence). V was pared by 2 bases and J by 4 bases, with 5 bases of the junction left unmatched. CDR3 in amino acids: CASSFRGYGTEAFF. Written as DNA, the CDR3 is TGTGCCAGCAGCTTCAGGGGGTACGGCACTGAAGCTTTCTTT.

The CDR3, as DNA: TGCGCCAGCAGTGGGCCTCCGGGACAGAGGGTGGATGGCTACACCTTC. Translation: CASSGPPGQRVDGYTF. The chain uses TRBV10-2 and TRBJ1-2; TRBD1 matches 7 bases. CDR3 size: 16 residues. Looked up from germline, CDR1 is WSHSY and CDR2 is SAAADI. V lost 4 bases and J lost 6; bases outside the gene matches: 14.

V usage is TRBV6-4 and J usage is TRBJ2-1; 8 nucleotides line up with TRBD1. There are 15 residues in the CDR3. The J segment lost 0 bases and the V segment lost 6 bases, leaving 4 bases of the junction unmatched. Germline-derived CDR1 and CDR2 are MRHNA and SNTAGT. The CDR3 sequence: CASSRDRYSYNEQFF. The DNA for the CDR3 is TGTGCCAGCAGCCGGGACAGGTACTCCTACAATGAGCAGTTCTTC.

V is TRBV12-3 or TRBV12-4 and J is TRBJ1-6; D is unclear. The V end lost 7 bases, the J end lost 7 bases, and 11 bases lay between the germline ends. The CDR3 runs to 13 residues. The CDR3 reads CASTKGPNSPLHF. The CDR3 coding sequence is TGTGCCAGCACCAAAGGACCGAATTCACCCCTCCACTTT.

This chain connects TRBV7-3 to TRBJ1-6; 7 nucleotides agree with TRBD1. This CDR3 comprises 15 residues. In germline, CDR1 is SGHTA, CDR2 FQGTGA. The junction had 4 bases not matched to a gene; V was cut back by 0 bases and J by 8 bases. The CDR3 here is CASSLTRTGDSPLHF. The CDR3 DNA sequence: TGTGCCAGCAGCTTAACCCGGACAGGAGATTCACCCCTCCACTTT. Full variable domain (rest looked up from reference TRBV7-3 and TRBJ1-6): GAGVSQTPSNKVTEKGKYVELRCDPISGHTALYWYRQSLGQGPEFLIYFQGTGAADDSGLPNDRFFAVRPEGSVSTLKIQRTERGDSAVYLCASSLTRTGDSPLHFGNGTRLTVT.

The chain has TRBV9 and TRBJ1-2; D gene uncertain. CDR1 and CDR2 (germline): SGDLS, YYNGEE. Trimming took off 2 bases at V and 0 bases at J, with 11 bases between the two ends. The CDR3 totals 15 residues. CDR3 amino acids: CASSVSEGSNYGYTF. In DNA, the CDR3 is TGTGCCAGCAGCGTCTCCGAAGGGTCTAACTATGGCTACACCTTC.

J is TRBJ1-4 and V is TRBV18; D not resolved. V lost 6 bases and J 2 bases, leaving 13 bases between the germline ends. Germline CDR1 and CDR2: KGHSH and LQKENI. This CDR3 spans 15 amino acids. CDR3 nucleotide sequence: TGTGCCAGCTCTAGAGAGTTTCCGACTAATGAAAAACTGTTTTTT. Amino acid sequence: CASSREFPTNEKLFF. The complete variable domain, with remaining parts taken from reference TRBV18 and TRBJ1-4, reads NAGVMQNPRHLVRRRGQEARLRCSPMKGHSHVYWYRQLPEEGLKFMVYLQKENIIDESGMPKERFSAEFPKEGPSILRIQQVVRGDSAAYFCASSREFPTNEKLFFGSGTQLSVL.

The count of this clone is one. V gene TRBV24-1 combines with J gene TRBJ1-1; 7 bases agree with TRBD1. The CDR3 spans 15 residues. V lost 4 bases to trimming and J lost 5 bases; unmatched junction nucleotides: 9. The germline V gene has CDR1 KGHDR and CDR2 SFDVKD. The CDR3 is CATSDSRQGWTEAFF. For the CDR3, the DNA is TGTGCCACCAGTGACTCTAGACAGGGATGGACTGAAGCTTTCTTT.